This T cell receptor beta chain was sequenced during a study of T cell responses to AZD1222 COVID-19 vaccine. Overall study: Second-dose groups at about 4 or about 12 weeks were pooled.

The CDR3 consists of 18 residues. CDR1 is SGDLS, CDR2 YYNGEE, per germline. The J segment lost 1 base and the V segment lost 4 bases, leaving 11 bases of the junction unmatched. This clone came up once. Its antigen is not known. TCRdb keeps only in-frame clones here, not all; method: immunoSEQ multiplex PCR. Among 100,000 to 130,000 clones listed, about 93% were seen once. Study observations and caveats: Nearly half of spike-specific TCRs reportedly target variant regions that are unmutated in the B.1.351 and B.1.1.7 variants. Spike-specific TCRs gained breadth and depth after people received two AZD1222 doses. White British ancestry dominated among donors, who included more females, and clonal diversity was possibly underestimated.

Source: peripheral blood, taken on day 0 of AZD1222 vaccination. The J gene is TRBJ2-3, the V gene TRBV9; TRBD2 agrees at 11 bases. The source of this sequence is an adult in good health. The CDR3 region has the DNA TGTGCCAGCAGCCCCGGGACTAGCGGAACCCGGGGCACAGATACGCAGTATTTT. Amino acids: CASSPGTSGTRGTDTQYF.